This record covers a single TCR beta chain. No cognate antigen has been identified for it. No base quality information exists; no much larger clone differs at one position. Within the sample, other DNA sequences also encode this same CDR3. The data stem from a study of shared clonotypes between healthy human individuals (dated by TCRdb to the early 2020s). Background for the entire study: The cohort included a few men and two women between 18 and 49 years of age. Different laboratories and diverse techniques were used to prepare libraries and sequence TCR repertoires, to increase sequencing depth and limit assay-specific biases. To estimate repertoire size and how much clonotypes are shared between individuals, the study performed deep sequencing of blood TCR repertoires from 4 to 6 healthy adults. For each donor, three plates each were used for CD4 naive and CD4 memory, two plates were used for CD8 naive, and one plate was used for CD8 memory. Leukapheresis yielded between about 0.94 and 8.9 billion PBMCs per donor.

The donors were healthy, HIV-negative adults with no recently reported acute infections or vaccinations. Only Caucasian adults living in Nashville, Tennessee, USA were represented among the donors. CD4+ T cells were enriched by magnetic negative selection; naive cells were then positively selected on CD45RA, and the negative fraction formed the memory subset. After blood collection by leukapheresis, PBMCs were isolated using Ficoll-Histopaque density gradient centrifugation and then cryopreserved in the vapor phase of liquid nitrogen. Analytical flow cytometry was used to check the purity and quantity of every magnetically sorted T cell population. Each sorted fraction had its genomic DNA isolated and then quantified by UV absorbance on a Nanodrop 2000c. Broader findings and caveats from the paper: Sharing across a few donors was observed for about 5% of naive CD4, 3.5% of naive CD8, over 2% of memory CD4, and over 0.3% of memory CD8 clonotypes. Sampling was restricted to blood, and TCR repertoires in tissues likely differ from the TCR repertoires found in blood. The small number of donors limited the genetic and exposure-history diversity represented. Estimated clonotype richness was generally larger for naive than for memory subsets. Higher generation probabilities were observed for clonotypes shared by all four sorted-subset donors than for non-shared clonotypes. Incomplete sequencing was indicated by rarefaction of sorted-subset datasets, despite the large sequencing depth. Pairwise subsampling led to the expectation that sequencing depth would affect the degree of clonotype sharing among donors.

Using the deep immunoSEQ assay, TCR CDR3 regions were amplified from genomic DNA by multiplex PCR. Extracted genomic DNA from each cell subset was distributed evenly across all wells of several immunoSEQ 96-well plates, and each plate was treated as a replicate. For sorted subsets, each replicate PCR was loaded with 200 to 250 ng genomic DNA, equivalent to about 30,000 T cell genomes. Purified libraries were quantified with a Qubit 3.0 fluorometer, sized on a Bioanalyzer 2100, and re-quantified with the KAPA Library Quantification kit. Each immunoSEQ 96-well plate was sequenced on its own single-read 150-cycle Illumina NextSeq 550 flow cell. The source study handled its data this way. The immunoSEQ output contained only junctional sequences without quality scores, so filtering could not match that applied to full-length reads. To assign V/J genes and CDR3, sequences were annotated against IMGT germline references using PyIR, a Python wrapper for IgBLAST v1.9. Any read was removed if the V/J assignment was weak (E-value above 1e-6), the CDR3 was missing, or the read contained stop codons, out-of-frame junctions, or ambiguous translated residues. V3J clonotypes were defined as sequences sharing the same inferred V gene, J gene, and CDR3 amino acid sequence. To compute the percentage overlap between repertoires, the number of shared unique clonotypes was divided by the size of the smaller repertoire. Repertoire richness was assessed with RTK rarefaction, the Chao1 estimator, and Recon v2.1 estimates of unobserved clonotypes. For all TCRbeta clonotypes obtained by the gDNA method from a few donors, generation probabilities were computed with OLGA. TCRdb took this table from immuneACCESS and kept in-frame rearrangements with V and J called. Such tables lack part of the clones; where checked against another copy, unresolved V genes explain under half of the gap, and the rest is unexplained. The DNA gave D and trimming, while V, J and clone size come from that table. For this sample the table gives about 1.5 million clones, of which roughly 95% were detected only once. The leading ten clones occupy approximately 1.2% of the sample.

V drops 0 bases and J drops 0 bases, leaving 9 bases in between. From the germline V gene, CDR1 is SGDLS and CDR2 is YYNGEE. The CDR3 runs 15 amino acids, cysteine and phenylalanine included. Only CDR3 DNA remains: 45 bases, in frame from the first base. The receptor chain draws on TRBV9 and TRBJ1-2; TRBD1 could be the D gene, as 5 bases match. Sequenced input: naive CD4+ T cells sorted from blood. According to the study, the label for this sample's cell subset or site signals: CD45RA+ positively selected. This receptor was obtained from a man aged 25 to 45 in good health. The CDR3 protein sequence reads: CASSVVGGSNYGYTF. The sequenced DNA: TGTGCCAGCAGCGTAGTTGGGGGGTCTAACTATGGCTACACCTTC.